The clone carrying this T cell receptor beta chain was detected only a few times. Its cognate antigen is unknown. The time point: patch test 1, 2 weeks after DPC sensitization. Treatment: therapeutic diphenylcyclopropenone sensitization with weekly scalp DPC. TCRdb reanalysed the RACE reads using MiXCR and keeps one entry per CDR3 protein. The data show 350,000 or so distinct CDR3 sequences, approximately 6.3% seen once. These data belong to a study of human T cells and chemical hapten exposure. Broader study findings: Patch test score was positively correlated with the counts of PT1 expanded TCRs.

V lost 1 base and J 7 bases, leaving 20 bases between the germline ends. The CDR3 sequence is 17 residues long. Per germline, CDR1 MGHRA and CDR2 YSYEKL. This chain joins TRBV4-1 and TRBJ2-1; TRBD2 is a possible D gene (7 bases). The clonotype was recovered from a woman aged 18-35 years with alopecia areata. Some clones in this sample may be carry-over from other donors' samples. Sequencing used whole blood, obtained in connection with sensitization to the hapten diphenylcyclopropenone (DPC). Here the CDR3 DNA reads TGCGCCAGCAGCCAAGTTTGGGGCGGGGGCTCACTAAATGAGCAGTTCTTC. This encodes CASSQVWGGGSLNEQFF.